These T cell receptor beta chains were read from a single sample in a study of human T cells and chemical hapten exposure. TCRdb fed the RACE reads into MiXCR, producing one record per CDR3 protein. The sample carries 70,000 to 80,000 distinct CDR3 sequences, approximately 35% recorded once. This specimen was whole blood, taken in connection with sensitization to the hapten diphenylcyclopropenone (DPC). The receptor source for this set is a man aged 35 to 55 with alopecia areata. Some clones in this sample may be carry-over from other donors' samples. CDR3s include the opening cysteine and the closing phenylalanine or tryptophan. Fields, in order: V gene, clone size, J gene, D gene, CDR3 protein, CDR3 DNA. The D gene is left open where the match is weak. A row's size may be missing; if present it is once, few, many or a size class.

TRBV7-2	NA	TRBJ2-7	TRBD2	CASSPFRGGRATAYEQYF	TGTGCCAGCAGCCCCTTCCGGGGCGGGAGGGCCACGGCCTACGAGCAGTACTTC
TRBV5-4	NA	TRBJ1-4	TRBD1	CASSFGTANEKLFF	TGTGCCAGCAGCTTCGGGACAGCTAATGAAAAACTGTTTTTT
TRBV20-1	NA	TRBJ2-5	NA	CSAPRWGETQYF	TGCAGTGCTCCCCGCTGGGGGGAGACCCAGTACTTC
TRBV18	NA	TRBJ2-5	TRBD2	CASSPPSGSVGTQYF	TGTGCCAGCTCACCACCGAGCGGGAGTGTTGGGACCCAGTACTTC
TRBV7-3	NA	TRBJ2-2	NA	CASSLIPAGELFF	TGTGCCAGCAGCTTAATACCTGCCGGGGAGCTGTTTTTT
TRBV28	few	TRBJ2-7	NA	CASSSRDIAYEQYF	TGTGCCAGCAGCTCCCGGGACATCGCCTACGAGCAGTACTTC
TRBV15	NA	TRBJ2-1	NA	CATSRENEQFF	TGTGCCACCAGCAGAGAGAATGAGCAGTTCTTC
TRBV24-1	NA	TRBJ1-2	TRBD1	CATSDRDRPLYGYTF	TGTGCCACCAGTGACCGGGACAGACCACTATATGGCTACACCTTC
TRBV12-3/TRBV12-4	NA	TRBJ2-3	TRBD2	CASSFWLAGYSDTQYF	TGTGCCAGCAGTTTTTGGCTAGCGGGATATTCAGATACGCAGTATTTT
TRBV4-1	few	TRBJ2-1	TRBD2	CASSPPRAGGNEQFF	TGCGCCAGCAGCCCCCCCAGGGCGGGGGGGAATGAGCAGTTCTTC
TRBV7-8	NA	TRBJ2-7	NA	CASSLGQRAAYEQYF	TGTGCCAGCAGCTTGGGACAGCGGGCAGCCTACGAGCAGTACTTC
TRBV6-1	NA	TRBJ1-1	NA	CASSVSGKAFF	TGTGCCAGCAGTGTGTCTGGGAAAGCTTTCTTT
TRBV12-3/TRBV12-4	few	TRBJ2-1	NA	CASSQTGTSYNEQFF	TGTGCCAGCAGCCAAACCGGGACAAGCTACAATGAGCAGTTCTTC
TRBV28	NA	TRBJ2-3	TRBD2	CASINGLAGLSDTQYF	TGTGCCAGCATCAACGGACTAGCGGGATTGTCAGATACGCAGTATTTT
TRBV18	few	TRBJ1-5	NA	CASSPAAPSNQPQHF	TGTGCCAGCTCACCCGCAGCCCCTAGCAATCAGCCCCAGCATTTT